Listed below are T cell receptor beta chains from one sample, sequenced in a study of OX40 agonist ivuxolimab in advanced cancers. The table came from immunoSEQ multiplex PCR; TCRdb's copy has only in-frame clones and leaves some out. The sample records roughly 80,000 clones, over 85% being singletons. The material sequenced was CD4+ or CD8+ T cells sorted from blood, taken in a trial of the OX40 agonist ivuxolimab. All receptors derive from an adult with an advanced solid tumor such as melanoma, head and neck, liver or kidney cancer. CDR3s include the opening cysteine and the closing phenylalanine or tryptophan. A D gene is named only where the DNA matches it firmly. Rows may omit the clone size; those that give it use once, few, many or a size class.

>NA|TRBD1|TRBJ1-2|TRBV4-1
TGCGCCACCCAGGGACAGGGGGTAAAAGGCTACACCTTC
CATQGQGVKGYTF
>NA|NA|TRBJ2-7|TRBV28
TGTGCCAGCAGCCGAATCAGCCTTCTCTCCTACGAGCAGTACTTC
CASSRISLLSYEQYF
>NA|NA|TRBJ1-5|TRBV4-1
TGCGCCAGCAGCCAAGTCCCCCAAGGAGGGAGCAATCAGCCCCAGCATTTT
CASSQVPQGGSNQPQHF
>NA|NA|TRBJ1-5|TRBV7-9
TGTGCCAGCAGCCCACACAGTCACAATCAGCCCCAGCATTTT
CASSPHSHNQPQHF
>NA|NA|TRBJ1-1|TRBV15
TGTGCCACCAGCCGATATGTGCGTACGGGTAGGGGCACTGAAGCTTTCTTT
CATSRYVRTGRGTEAFF
>NA|NA|TRBJ1-5|TRBV4-2
TGTGCCAGCAGCCCTCAATGGGGTAGCGGTCAGCCCCAGCATTTT
CASSPQWGSGQPQHF
>NA|NA|TRBJ1-5|TRBV6-1
TGTGCCAGCAGTGAAAGCCAGCCCCAGCATTTT
CASSESQPQHF
>few|NA|TRBJ1-5|TRBV5-1
TGCGCCAGCAGCTTGGCGGGAGGACAGCCCCAGCATTTT
CASSLAGGQPQHF
>once|TRBD1|TRBJ1-1|TRBV6-5
TGTGCCAGCAGTTACGGCCAGGACAGGGAACCTGAAGCTTTCTTT
CASSYGQDREPEAFF
>NA|TRBD1|TRBJ1-3|TRBV7-9
TGTGCCAGCTCCAGGGGGGGCAGGTCTGGAAACACCATATATTTT
CASSRGGRSGNTIYF
>NA|TRBD2|TRBJ2-2|TRBV5-4
TGTGCCAGCAGCTTGAAAGCGGGAGGTACCGGGGAGCTGTTTTTT
CASSLKAGGTGELFF
>few|TRBD1|TRBJ2-7|TRBV2
TGTGCCAGCAGTGCCGGGACAGGGGGCTTGCAGTACTTC
CASSAGTGGLQYF
>NA|NA|TRBJ1-3|TRBV5-1
TGCGCCAGCAGAACGGGGGCGGTCTCTGGAAACACCATATATTTT
CASRTGAVSGNTIYF
>NA|NA|TRBJ1-3|TRBV9
TGTGCCAGCAGAGAAGGCAACACCATATATTTT
CASREGNTIYF
>once|TRBD2|TRBJ2-3|TRBV18
TGTGCCAGCTCACCAATCACTAGCGGGGATCCTAGCACAGATACGCAGTATTTT
CASSPITSGDPSTDTQYF
>once|TRBD2|TRBJ2-5|TRBV10-3
TGTGCCATCAGTGGGCTAGCGGGGAGCTCAGGGGCAGAGACCCAGTACTTC
CAISGLAGSSGAETQYF
>few|NA|TRBJ1-2|TRBV2
TGTGCCAGCACTCCAAGCACCACAGGAGGTGGCTACACCTTC
CASTPSTTGGGYTF
>NA|NA|TRBJ2-6|TRBV9
TGTGCCAGCAGCGTAGGAATTTGGGGGACCGGGGCCAACGTCCTGACTTTC
CASSVGIWGTGANVLTF
>NA|TRBD1|TRBJ2-7|TRBV6-5
TGTGCCAGCAGTTCCCCCGGGGACAGGGGACGAAACGAGCAGTACTTC
CASSSPGDRGRNEQYF
>NA|NA|TRBJ1-5|TRBV4-2
TGTGCCAGCAGCTCGAAAGGACAGCCGGGGCAGCCCCAGCATTTT
CASSSKGQPGQPQHF
>once|TRBD1|TRBJ2-3|TRBV5-4
TGTGCCAGCAGCGGGCAGGGGGTCGGAGATACGCAGTATTTT
CASSGQGVGDTQYF
>NA|NA|TRBJ2-5|TRBV27
TGTGCCAGTCAACCAGGGCGCGGGGAGACCCAGTACTTC
CASQPGRGETQYF
>NA|NA|TRBJ1-5|TRBV2
TGTGCCAGCAGTGTGGAGGGGCCCCAGCATTTT
CASSVEGPQHF
>NA|TRBD2|TRBJ2-2|TRBV28
TGTGCCAGCAGTTTAAGAACTAGCGGGACCGGGGAGCTGTTTTTT
CASSLRTSGTGELFF
>NA|NA|TRBJ1-5|TRBV5-4
TGTGCCAGCAGCTTCGGGGGAAGCAATCAGCCCCAGCATTTT
CASSFGGSNQPQHF
>NA|NA|TRBJ1-2|TRBV5-6
TGTGCCAGCAGCGCCCTGGGGCCATGGGGCTATGGCTACACCTTC
CASSALGPWGYGYTF
>NA|NA|TRBJ2-5|TRBV25-1
TGTGCCAGCAGTGAATCCCTTAGAGCCCGGGAGACCCAGTACTTC
CASSESLRARETQYF
>NA|NA|TRBJ1-4|TRBV19
TGTGCCAGTAGTATACTGGGAAGTTTTAATGAAAAACTGTTTTTT
CASSILGSFNEKLFF
>NA|NA|TRBJ2-7|TRBV18
TGTGCCAGCTCACCACTTGCCTACGAGCAGTACTTC
CASSPLAYEQYF
>NA|NA|TRBJ1-2|TRBV5-1
TGCGCCAGCAGCTTGATCGGAGGGGGGAGACGGGGCCACACCTTC
CASSLIGGGRRGHTF
>NA|NA|TRBJ1-2|TRBV2
TGTGCCAGCAGCGCAGGGGCCTATGGCTACACCTTC
CASSAGAYGYTF
>NA|TRBD1|TRBJ2-5|TRBV29-1
TGCAGCGTCTTTTCGGGACAGCAAGAGACCCAGTACTTC
CSVFSGQQETQYF
>NA|NA|TRBJ1-5|TRBV28
TGTGCCAGCCGTTCCGGACTTATCAATCAGCCCCAGCATTTT
CASRSGLINQPQHF
>NA|NA|TRBJ2-7|TRBV6-1
TGTGCCAGCAGTTATGAGTCCGGCAGGGGGCAGTACTTC
CASSYESGRGQYF
>NA|NA|TRBJ2-5|TRBV10-3
TGTGCCATCAGGAACTGGGAGACCCAGTACTTC
CAIRNWETQYF
>NA|NA|TRBJ1-5|TRBV19
TGTGCCACCGTAGGGGGGTATAGCAATCAGCCCCAGCATTTT
CATVGGYSNQPQHF
>NA|NA|TRBJ2-7|TRBV11-2
TGTGCCAGCAGCTTAGATCTAGTGGGGTCGGCGTTACAGTACTTC
CASSLDLVGSALQYF
>few|TRBD1|TRBJ1-5|TRBV19
TGTGCCAGTAGTCTACAGGGGAGGGATAATCAGCCCCAGCATTTT
CASSLQGRDNQPQHF
>NA|NA|TRBJ1-2|TRBV15
TGTGCCACCAGCTATTCGACAGCGGGCTACACCTTC
CATSYSTAGYTF
>NA|NA|TRBJ1-1|TRBV28
TGTGCCAGCAGTCCCCCCGCCACGACCACTGAAGCTTTCTTT
CASSPPATTTEAFF
>NA|NA|TRBJ1-1|TRBV7-9
TGTGCCAGCAGCTTGGAAATTAACACTGAAGCTTTCTTT
CASSLEINTEAFF
>NA|TRBD2|TRBJ2-7|TRBV5-4
TGTGCCAGCAGCGATGGACTAGCGGGGGGCCAAGCCTACGAGCAGTACTTC
CASSDGLAGGQAYEQYF
>NA|TRBD1|TRBJ1-5|TRBV7-2
TGTGCCAGCAGCTTAGGGGGCGGGACAGGGAGGGATCAGCCCCAGCATTTT
CASSLGGGTGRDQPQHF
>NA|TRBD2|TRBJ2-7|TRBV7-2
TGTGCCAGCAGCTCGGGGCCGGCGGGGGTTCCCTACGAGCAGTACTTC
CASSSGPAGVPYEQYF
>NA|TRBD1|TRBJ2-7|TRBV5-1
TGCGCCAGCAGCTTGGTGGCAGGGGGACCAGGCGAGCAGTACTTC
CASSLVAGGPGEQYF
>NA|TRBD1|TRBJ2-1|TRBV5-1
TGCGCCAGCAGCCCGGGGCAGGGGGCCTACAATGAGCAGTTCTTC
CASSPGQGAYNEQFF
>NA|NA|TRBJ1-6|TRBV5-1
TGCGCCAGCAGCTTGACGGATGACTATAATTCACCCCTCCACTTT
CASSLTDDYNSPLHF
>NA|TRBD1|TRBJ1-2|TRBV6-1
TGTGCCAGCAGACTCCAGGGGGGGATCTATGGCTACACCTTC
CASRLQGGIYGYTF
>NA|NA|TRBJ1-4|TRBV19
TGTGCCAGTAGTGCCTGGGCAGGGTCTAATGAAAAACTGTTTTTT
CASSAWAGSNEKLFF
>NA|TRBD1|TRBJ1-4|TRBV27
TGTGCCAGCAGTCCGTCCGGGACAGGGATTGAAAAACTGTTTTTT
CASSPSGTGIEKLFF
>NA|NA|TRBJ2-7|TRBV5-1
TGCGCCAGCAGCTTGGGGCAGGCGTCCTACGAGCAGTACTTC
CASSLGQASYEQYF
>NA|TRBD1|TRBJ1-2|TRBV5-1
TGCGCCAGCAGTCCCGGGACAGCTAACTATGGCTACACCTTC
CASSPGTANYGYTF
>NA|NA|TRBJ2-3|TRBV30
TGTGCCTGGAAGGCGGGGGCCACAGATACGCAGTATTTT
CAWKAGATDTQYF
>NA|TRBD1|TRBJ2-5|TRBV5-6
TGTGCCAGCAGCTTCCATGACAGGGGACAAGAGACCCAGTACTTC
CASSFHDRGQETQYF
>NA|TRBD2|TRBJ2-1|TRBV19
TGTGCCAGTAGTATAGAAAGACGGTCGGGCGGGAGGGGCTCCCATGAGCAGTTCTTC
CASSIERRSGGRGSHEQFF
>NA|TRBD1|TRBJ2-7|TRBV5-1
TGCGCCAGCAGCTACGGGCTCGCAGGGGGCTACGAGCAGTACTTC
CASSYGLAGGYEQYF
>NA|TRBD1|TRBJ2-7|TRBV18
TGTGCCAGCTCACCAGCCGGGACAGGGCACTCCTACGAGCAGTACTTC
CASSPAGTGHSYEQYF